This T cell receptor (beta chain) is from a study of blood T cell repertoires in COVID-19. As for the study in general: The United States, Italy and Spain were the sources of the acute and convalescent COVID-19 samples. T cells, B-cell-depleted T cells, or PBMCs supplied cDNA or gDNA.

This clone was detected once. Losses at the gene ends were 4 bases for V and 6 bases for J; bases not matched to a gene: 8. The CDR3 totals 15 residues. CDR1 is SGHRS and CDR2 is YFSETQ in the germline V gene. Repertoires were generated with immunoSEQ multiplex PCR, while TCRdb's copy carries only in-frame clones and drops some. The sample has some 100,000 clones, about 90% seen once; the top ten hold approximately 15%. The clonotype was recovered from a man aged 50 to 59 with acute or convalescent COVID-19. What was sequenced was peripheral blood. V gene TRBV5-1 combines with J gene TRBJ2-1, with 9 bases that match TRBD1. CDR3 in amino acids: CASSDGTGISNEQFF. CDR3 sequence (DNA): TGCGCCAGCAGCGACGGGACAGGGATAAGCAATGAGCAGTTCTTC.